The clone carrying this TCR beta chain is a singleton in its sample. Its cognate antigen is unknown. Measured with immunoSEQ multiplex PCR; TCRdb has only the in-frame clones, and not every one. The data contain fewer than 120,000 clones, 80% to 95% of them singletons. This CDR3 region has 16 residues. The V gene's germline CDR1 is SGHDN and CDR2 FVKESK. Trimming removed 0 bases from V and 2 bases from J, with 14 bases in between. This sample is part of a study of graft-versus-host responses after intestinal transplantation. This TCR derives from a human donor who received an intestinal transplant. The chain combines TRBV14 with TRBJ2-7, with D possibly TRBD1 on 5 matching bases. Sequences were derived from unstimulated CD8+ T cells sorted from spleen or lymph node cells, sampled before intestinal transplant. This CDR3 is CASSQERGYPAYEQYF. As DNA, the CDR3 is TGTGCCAGCAGCCAAGAAAGGGGTTATCCAGCCTACGAGCAGTACTTC.